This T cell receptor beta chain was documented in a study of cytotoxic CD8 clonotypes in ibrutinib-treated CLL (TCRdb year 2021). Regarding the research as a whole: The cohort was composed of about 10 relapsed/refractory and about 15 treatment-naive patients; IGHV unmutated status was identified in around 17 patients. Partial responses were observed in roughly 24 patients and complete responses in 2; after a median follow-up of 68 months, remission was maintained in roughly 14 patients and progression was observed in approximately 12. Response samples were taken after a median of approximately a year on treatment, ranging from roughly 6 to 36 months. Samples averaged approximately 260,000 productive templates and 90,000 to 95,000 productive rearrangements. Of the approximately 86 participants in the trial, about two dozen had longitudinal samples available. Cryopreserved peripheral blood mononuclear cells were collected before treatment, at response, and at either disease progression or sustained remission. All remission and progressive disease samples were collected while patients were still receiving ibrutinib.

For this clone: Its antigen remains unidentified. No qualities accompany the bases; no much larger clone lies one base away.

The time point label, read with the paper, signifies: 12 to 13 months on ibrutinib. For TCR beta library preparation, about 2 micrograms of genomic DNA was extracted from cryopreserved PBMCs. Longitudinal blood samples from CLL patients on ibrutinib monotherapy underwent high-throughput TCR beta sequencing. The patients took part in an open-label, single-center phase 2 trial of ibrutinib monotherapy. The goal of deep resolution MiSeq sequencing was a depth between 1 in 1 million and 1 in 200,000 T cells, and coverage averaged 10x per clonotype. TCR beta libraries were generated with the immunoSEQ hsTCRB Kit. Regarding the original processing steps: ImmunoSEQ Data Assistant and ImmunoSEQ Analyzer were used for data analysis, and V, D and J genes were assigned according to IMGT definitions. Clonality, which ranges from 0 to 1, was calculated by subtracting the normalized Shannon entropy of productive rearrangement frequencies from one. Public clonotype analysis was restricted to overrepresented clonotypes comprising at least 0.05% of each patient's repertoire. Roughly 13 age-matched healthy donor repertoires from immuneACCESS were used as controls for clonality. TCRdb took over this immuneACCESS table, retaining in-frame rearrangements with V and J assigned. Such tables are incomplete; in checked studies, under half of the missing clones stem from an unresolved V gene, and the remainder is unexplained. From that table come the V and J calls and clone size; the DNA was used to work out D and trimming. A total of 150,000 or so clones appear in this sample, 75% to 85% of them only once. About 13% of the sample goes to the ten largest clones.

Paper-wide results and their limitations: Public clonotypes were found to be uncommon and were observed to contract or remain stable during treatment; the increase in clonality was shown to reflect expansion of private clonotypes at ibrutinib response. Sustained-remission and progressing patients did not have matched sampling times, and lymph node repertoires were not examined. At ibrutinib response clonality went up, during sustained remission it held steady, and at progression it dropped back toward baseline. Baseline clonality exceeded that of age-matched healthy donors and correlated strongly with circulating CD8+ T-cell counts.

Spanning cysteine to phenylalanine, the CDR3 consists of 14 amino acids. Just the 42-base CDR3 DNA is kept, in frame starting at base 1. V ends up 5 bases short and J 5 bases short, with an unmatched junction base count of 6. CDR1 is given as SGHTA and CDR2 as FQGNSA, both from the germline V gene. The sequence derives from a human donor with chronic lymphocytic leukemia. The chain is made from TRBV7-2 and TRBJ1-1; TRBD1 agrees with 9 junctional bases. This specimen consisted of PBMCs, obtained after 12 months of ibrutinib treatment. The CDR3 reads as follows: CASSPGTGFTEAFF. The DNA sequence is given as TGTGCCAGCAGCCCCGGGACAGGGTTTACTGAAGCTTTCTTT.